This T cell receptor (beta chain) originates from a study of T cells after somatic rescue of genetic block. TCRdb keeps only in-frame clones here, not all; method: immunoSEQ multiplex PCR. The sample holds under 150,000 clones, around 90% seen once. After removal of 5 bases from V and 3 bases from J, the junction contained 9 bases not matched to a gene. The CDR3 loop spans 16 amino acids. Germline CDR1 is SGHTA and CDR2 is FQGNSA. The sequence was obtained from a woman younger than 35. The sample was peripheral blood mononuclear cells (PBMCs). The J gene is TRBJ1-3, the V gene TRBV7-2; 8 positions match TRBD1. The CDR3 spells CASSQAGQVFGNTIYF. For the CDR3, the DNA is TGTGCCAGCAGCCAAGCGGGACAGGTCTTTGGAAACACCATATATTTT.